The sequence of this TCR beta chain was determined in a study of T-cell memory formation after mild COVID-19. Broader study findings: Whether second-wave clones peaking at day 37 were SARS-CoV-2 specific went unconfirmed.

This clonotype has a count of ten or more. Antigen unknown. One entry per CDR3 protein, called by TCRdb with MiXCR from the 5' RACE reads. The data show 10,000 to 15,000 distinct CDR3 sequences, roughly 15% seen once. The sample consisted of PBMCs or a T cell subset sorted from them (not recorded which). This sequence originates from a man younger than 30 who had mild COVID-19 (a few samples of this study predate the infection). Cell type and time point are not known.

In DNA form, the CDR3 reads TGTGCCAGCAGTTTTTCTCACCCTCGGATTTCTGACAGGAGGTTCTACGAGCAGTACTTC. It is translated as CASSFSHPRISDRRFYEQYF. This rearrangement joins TRBV12-3 or TRBV12-4 to TRBJ2-7, with D possibly matching TRBD1 (6 bases). Deletions cut 3 bases from V and 3 bases from J, with 30 bases between. The CDR3 sequence is 20 residues long.